The 23 T cell receptor beta chains listed next were all sequenced from one sample in a study of blood T cell repertoires in COVID-19. Sequenced by immunoSEQ multiplex PCR; TCRdb stores in-frame clones only, minus some. This sample yields fewer than 300,000 clones, of which approximately 84% are seen a single time; more than 1.4% belongs to the top ten. The sequenced sample was peripheral blood. The receptors shown here come from a human donor with COVID-19, enrolled during active disease. The donor label of this sample is uncertain.

The rearrangement links TRBV30 to TRBJ2-3; unclear D gene. V was shortened by 0 bases and J by 0 bases, with 10 bases between the two germline ends. Germline V lookup: CDR1 GTSNPN, CDR2 SVGIG (reference sequence). The length of the CDR3 is 15 residues. CDR3 nucleotide sequence: TGTGCCTGGAGTGTACTTAGATCTAGCACAGATACGCAGTATTTT. It encodes CAWSVLRSSTDTQYF.

This clone was detected only once. This chain joins TRBV6-2 or TRBV6-3 and TRBJ2-1; D is perhaps TRBD1 (6 bases). The CDR3 runs to 15 residues. Trimming pared 4 bases from V and 0 bases from J, leaving 10 bases between. Germline V gives CDR1 MNHEY, CDR2 SVGEGT. In DNA, the CDR3 is TGTGCCAGCAGTTCCAGGGGCTACTCCTACAATGAGCAGTTCTTC. It encodes CASSSRGYSYNEQFF.

The chain recombines TRBV6-2 or TRBV6-3 with TRBJ2-5; 13 bases line up with TRBD2. The CDR3 totals 17 residues. Germline V lookup: CDR1 MNHEY, CDR2 SVGEGT. Losses at the gene ends were 5 bases for V and 1 base for J; bases not matched to a gene: 7. DNA of the CDR3: TGTGCCAGCAGTCCCTTGACTAGCGGGAGGCCCCAAGAGACCCAGTACTTC. This translates into CASSPLTSGRPQETQYF.

The V and J genes are TRBV5-1 and TRBJ2-2; TRBD1 agrees at 9 bases. With V trimmed by 7 bases and J by 6 bases, 7 bases remained unmatched. Germline V gene lookup returns CDR1 SGHRS and CDR2 YFSETQ. The CDR3 contains 14 residues. The CDR3 loop reads CASGDRGRAGELFF. The CDR3 region has the DNA TGCGCCAGCGGAGACAGGGGGAGGGCCGGGGAGCTGTTTTTT.

The rearrangement links TRBV7-9 to TRBJ1-6; possibly TRBD1 for D (5 bases). V gave up 1 base and J gave up 12 bases, with 7 bases separating them. The CDR3 has 12 residues. Germline CDR1 reads SEHNR; CDR2 reads FQNEAQ (reference sequence). The CDR3 DNA reads TGTGCCAGCAGCTTAGGAAGGGGACCCCTCCACTTT. Encoded protein: CASSLGRGPLHF.

J is TRBJ1-2 and V is TRBV5-6; TRBD1 is a possible D gene (5 bases). V was cut by 2 bases and J by 4 bases, with 15 bases left in between. Germline V lookup: CDR1 SGHDT, CDR2 YYEEEE. The CDR3 totals 15 residues. In DNA form, the CDR3 reads TGTGCCAGCAGCTTACATACAGCGGGGGTCTATGGCTACACCTTC. Residues: CASSLHTAGVYGYTF.

The gene calls are TRBV6-1 and TRBJ2-1, with D possibly TRBD1 on 6 matching bases. Germline CDR1 MNHNS, CDR2 SASEGT. The CDR3 length is 15 residues. V lost 2 bases and J 7 bases, leaving 15 bases between the germline ends. The CDR3 sequence: CASSESQGYRNEQFF. In nucleotides, the CDR3 is TGTGCCAGCAGTGAAAGCCAGGGGTATCGGAATGAGCAGTTCTTC.

V is TRBV28 and J is TRBJ2-7; 7 nucleotides match TRBD2. The CDR3 length is 14 residues. J gave up 6 bases and V 2 bases, and 7 bases lay outside the gene matches. CDR1 is MDHEN and CDR2 is SYDVKM in the germline V gene. CDR3 in DNA: TGTGCCAGCAGTTTAGGAGGCGGGGGTTCCGAGCAGTACTTC. It codes for CASSLGGGGSEQYF.

The count of this clone is one. This chain joins TRBV7-2 and TRBJ2-5; TRBD1 might be the D (5 bases). The CDR3 totals 15 residues. Germline V lookup: CDR1 SGHTA, CDR2 FQGNSA. V was shortened by 1 base and J by 1 base, with 10 bases between the two germline ends. This CDR3 reads CASSLGIGAQETQYF. Written as DNA, the CDR3 is TGTGCCAGCAGCTTAGGTATAGGGGCCCAAGAGACCCAGTACTTC.

The chain links TRBV20-1 to TRBJ2-3, with D uncertain. CDR1 and CDR2 from the germline V gene are DFQATT and SNEGSKA (reference sequence). V gave up 5 bases and J gave up 5 bases, with 8 bases separating them. This CDR3 comprises 11 residues. The CDR3 nucleotides read TGCAGTGCTCCTCGGGTAGATACGCAGTATTTT. It specifies CSAPRVDTQYF.

J is TRBJ1-6 and V is TRBV6-5, with 7 bases identical to TRBD1. Germline assignment: CDR1 MNHEY and CDR2 SVGAGI. V was clipped by 0 bases and J by 8 bases; unmatched bases: 4. This CDR3 region has 15 residues. The CDR3 here is CASSYSTGTDSPLHF. CDR3 nucleotide sequence: TGTGCCAGCAGTTACTCGACAGGGACCGATTCACCCCTCCACTTT.

The genes are TRBV19 and TRBJ2-7, with a possible D match to TRBD2 (5 bases). The germline V and J ends were trimmed by 3 bases and 4 bases, with 16 bases remaining between them. Per germline, CDR1 LNHDA and CDR2 SQIVND (reference sequence). The CDR3 is made up of 15 amino acids. CDR3 sequence reads: CASSISGGSKYEQYF. DNA of the CDR3: TGTGCCAGTAGTATCAGTGGCGGGTCGAAATACGAGCAGTACTTC.

The chain is built from TRBV27 and TRBJ1-2, with TRBD1 as a possible D gene (6 bases). This CDR3 has 14 amino acids. The ends were cut back, 3 bases at V and 3 bases at J, with 11 bases in the middle. Germline V CDR1 and CDR2: MNHEY, SMNVEV (reference sequence). The CDR3 reads CASSLNRVDYGYTF. CDR3 bases: TGTGCCAGCAGTTTGAACAGGGTGGACTATGGCTACACCTTC.

Points on this clone: The junction differs from germline at one of its ends, possibly a read error. The rearrangement links TRBV7-7 to TRBJ2-1; 7 bases line up with TRBD2. The CDR3 runs to 19 residues. CDR1 is SSHAT and CDR2 is FNYEAQ in the germline V gene (reference sequence). Here the CDR3 DNA reads TGTGCTAGCAGCTTATTGACTGGGGGTCTAGCGGTCCCCGGCAATGAGCAGTTCTTC. It codes for CASSLLTGGLAVPGNEQFF.

The chain joins TRBV6-5 to TRBJ2-5; 9 bases fit TRBD1. Germline V CDR1 and CDR2: MNHEY, SVGAGI. The CDR3 runs 14 residues. The V segment lost 8 bases and the J segment 0 bases; nucleotides outside the gene matches: 4. The CDR3 loop is CASGRDRDQETQYF. As DNA, the CDR3 is TGTGCCAGCGGTAGGGACAGGGACCAAGAGACCCAGTACTTC.

V gene TRBV29-1 combines with J gene TRBJ1-1; D is possibly TRBD1 (5 bases). V was cut by 4 bases and J by 0 bases, with 21 bases left in between. The CDR3 is 17 residues long. Germline assignment: CDR1 SQVTM and CDR2 ANQGSEA. Here the CDR3 reads CSVGLRDPRGMNTEAFF. In DNA form, the CDR3 reads TGCAGCGTTGGTCTCAGGGATCCCCGTGGTATGAACACTGAAGCTTTCTTT.

The chain has TRBV27 and TRBJ2-1; D is perhaps TRBD2 (6 bases). V lost 4 bases and J lost 5, with 24 bases in between. Germline V gene sequence: CDR1 MNHEY, CDR2 SMNVEV (reference sequence). CDR3 length: 18 residues. The CDR3 region is CASSSSQGRWRGNNEQFF. CDR3 DNA: TGTGCCAGCAGTTCGTCCCAAGGGCGTTGGCGGGGCAACAATGAGCAGTTCTTC.

The gene calls are TRBV7-8 and TRBJ1-1; possible D gene TRBD1, 5 bases. Trimming took off 3 bases at V and 1 base at J, with 6 bases between the two ends. Germline V gives CDR1 SGHVS, CDR2 FQNEAQ. The CDR3 is made up of 13 amino acids. CDR3 sequence reads: CASSFTGNTEAFF. The CDR3 nucleotides read TGTGCCAGCAGCTTTACAGGGAACACTGAAGCTTTCTTT.

This clone was detected only a few times. This chain links TRBV3-1 (or the pseudogene TRBV3-2) with TRBJ1-1; 7 positions match TRBD1. The CDR3 is 16 residues long. The V gene end was trimmed by 1 base and the J gene end by 1 base; junction bases not matched to a gene: 6. The germline CDR1 and CDR2 sequences are LGHDT and YNNKEL (reference sequence). The CDR3 DNA follows: TGTGCCAGCAGCCAAGTCAGGGGGAGCGGGAACACTGAAGCTTTCTTT. Translation: CASSQVRGSGNTEAFF.

The chain is built from TRBV27 and TRBJ2-7; TRBD1 matches 7 bases. CDR1 and CDR2 from the germline V gene are MNHEY and SMNVEV (reference sequence). J lost 3 bases, V lost 4 bases, and 6 bases had no gene match. This CDR3 is 14 amino acids long. The CDR3 is CASSYLGDSYEQYF. As DNA, the CDR3 is TGTGCCAGCAGTTATCTTGGGGACAGCTACGAGCAGTACTTC.

The chain couples TRBV27 to TRBJ1-6; 9 bases are a match to TRBD1. The V segment lost 6 bases and the J segment 6 bases; nucleotides outside the gene matches: 9. There are 16 residues in the CDR3. Looked up from germline, CDR1 is MNHEY and CDR2 is SMNVEV (reference sequence). Here the CDR3 DNA reads TGTGCCAGCAGCAGAGATACGGGACAGGGTAATTCACCCCTCCACTTT. It is translated as CASSRDTGQGNSPLHF.

Regarding this clone: The sample contains more than one DNA sequence encoding this CDR3. V gene TRBV28 combines with J gene TRBJ2-7; 8 bases match TRBD1. Unmatched junction bases numbered 6, after V lost 5 bases and J lost 3 bases. Germline loops: CDR1 MDHEN, CDR2 SYDVKM. This CDR3 contains 14 residues. The CDR3 sequence is CASSRTGQSYEQYF. The CDR3, as DNA: TGTGCCAGCAGTCGGACAGGGCAGAGCTACGAGCAGTACTTC.

The DNA of the CDR3 is TGTGCCAGCAGTTCCCCGACGGACTCACGGGGTGGGTCTGGGGCCAACGTCCTGACTTTC. Its translation: CASSSPTDSRGGSGANVLTF. The chain couples TRBV27 to TRBJ2-6; D might be TRBD2 (5 bases). Germline-derived CDR1 and CDR2 are MNHEY and SMNVEV (reference sequence). Trimming shortened V by 4 bases and J by 1 base, and 23 bases separated the two germline ends. This CDR3 is built from 20 residues.